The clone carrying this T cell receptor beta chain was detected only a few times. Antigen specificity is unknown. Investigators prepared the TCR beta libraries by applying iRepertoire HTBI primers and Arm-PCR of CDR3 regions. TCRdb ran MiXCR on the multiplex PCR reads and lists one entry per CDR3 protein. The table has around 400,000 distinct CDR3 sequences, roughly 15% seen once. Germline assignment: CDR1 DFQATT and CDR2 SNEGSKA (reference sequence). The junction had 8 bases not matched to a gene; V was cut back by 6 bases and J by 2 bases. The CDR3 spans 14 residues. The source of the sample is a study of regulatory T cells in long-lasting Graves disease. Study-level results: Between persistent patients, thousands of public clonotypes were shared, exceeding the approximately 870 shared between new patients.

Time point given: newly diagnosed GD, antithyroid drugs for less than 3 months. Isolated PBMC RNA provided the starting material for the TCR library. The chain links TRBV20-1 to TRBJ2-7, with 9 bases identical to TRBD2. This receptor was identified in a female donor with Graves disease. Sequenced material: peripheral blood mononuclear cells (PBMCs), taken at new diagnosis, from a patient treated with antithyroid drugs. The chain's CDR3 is CSASGGTSTYEQYF. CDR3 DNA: TGCAGTGCCAGCGGGGGGACCTCAACCTACGAGCAGTACTTC.